The T cell receptor beta chain under discussion was sequenced for a study of CD8 T cells in Susac syndrome. Random hexamers were used to reverse transcribe an amount of roughly 0.45 to 1 ug RNA. TCRdb analysed the immunoSEQ multiplex PCR reads with MiXCR anew, one entry per CDR3 protein. The sample holds approximately 120,000 distinct CDR3 sequences, about 95% seen once. Germline V CDR1 and CDR2: WSHSY, SAAADI. The V end was cut by 8 bases, the J end by 1 base, with 11 bases between. CDR3 length: 13 amino acids. This TCR was sampled from a human donor in good health. The rearrangement links TRBV10-2 to TRBJ1-1; TRBD1 might be the D (5 bases). The sequenced sample was CD4+ T cells from PBMCs. CDR3 in DNA: TGCGCCAGCGCTAGGAGGGGGAACACTGAAGCTTTCTTT. This translates into CASARRGNTEAFF.